This TCR beta chain was sequenced during a study of OX40 agonist ivuxolimab in advanced cancers. TCRdb's table, derived via immunoSEQ multiplex PCR, lists solely in-frame clones and lacks some. Of approximately 54,000 clones detected, 80% to 85% appear once; the ten largest clones hold 3%. The sample consisted of CD4+ or CD8+ T cells sorted from blood, taken in a trial of the OX40 agonist ivuxolimab. The sequence derives from an adult with an advanced solid tumor such as melanoma, head and neck, liver or kidney cancer.

The CDR3, as DNA: TGCGCCAGCAGCAGGGACAGGGGGCGCGCCGGGGAGCTGTTTTTT. Translated: CASSRDRGRAGELFF. The J gene is TRBJ2-2, the V gene TRBV5-1; 12 bases map to TRBD1. This CDR3 region has 15 residues. Germline V gene data show CDR1 as SGHRS and CDR2 as YFSETQ. The trim removed 4 bases at V and 6 bases at J, leaving 4 bases unmatched.